Each of the 27 T cell receptor beta chains below was sequenced from the same sample in a study of T cell responses to AZD1222 COVID-19 vaccine. TCRdb keeps only in-frame clones here, not all; method: immunoSEQ multiplex PCR. Of roughly 100,000 clones detected, roughly 84% appear once; the ten largest clones hold around 1.5%. Here the sequenced sample was peripheral blood, taken on day 0 of AZD1222 vaccination. The receptors derive from an adult in good health.

The chain couples TRBV27 to TRBJ1-1; D gene unclear. Germline V lookup: CDR1 MNHEY, CDR2 SMNVEV (reference sequence). This CDR3 is built from 13 residues. Trimming cost V 8 bases and J 5 bases, with 15 bases left between them. CDR3 protein: CASRLASITEAFF. The CDR3 nucleotides are TGTGCCAGCCGTCTCGCCTCAATTACTGAAGCTTTCTTT.

This chain links TRBV18 with TRBJ1-6; D call uncertain. This CDR3 is 13 amino acids long. Between the trimmed V and J ends, which lost 3 bases and 8 bases, there was a span of 8 bases. The germline gives CDR1 KGHSH, CDR2 LQKENI. The CDR3 region has the DNA TGTGCCAGCTCACCTATAAGGGATTCACCCCTCCACTTT. Its translation is CASSPIRDSPLHF.

This clone occurred once. The chain recombines TRBV27 with TRBJ1-2, with D maybe TRBD1 (6 bases). Between the trimmed V and J ends, which lost 6 bases and 6 bases, there was a span of 14 bases. Germline CDR1 and CDR2: MNHEY and SMNVEV (reference sequence). The CDR3 runs 13 residues. In DNA, the CDR3 is TGTGCCAGCAGCTTGAGGCAGGGGAATGGCTACACCTTC. This codes for CASSLRQGNGYTF.

The chain uses TRBV29-1 and TRBJ1-1; no reliable D call. CDR1 and CDR2 (germline): SQVTM, ANQGSEA. This CDR3 has 11 residues. Trimming took 8 bases from V and 8 from J, leaving 15 bases between them. CDR3 sequence: CSLRVYGEAFF. The CDR3 DNA reads TGCAGCCTAAGGGTTTACGGGGAAGCTTTCTTT.

This chain connects TRBV30 to TRBJ2-1; D is unresolved. Trimming took 0 bases from V and 10 from J, leaving 7 bases between them. Germline V gene data show CDR1 as GTSNPN and CDR2 as SVGIG (reference sequence). The CDR3 runs 11 residues. The CDR3 here is CAWSVWVEQFF. For the CDR3, the DNA is TGTGCCTGGAGTGTATGGGTCGAGCAGTTCTTC.

This chain joins TRBV11-2 and TRBJ1-2; TRBD1 matches 7 bases. This CDR3 comprises 15 residues. CDR1 and CDR2 from the germline V gene are SGHAT and FQNNGV. The V and J ends lost 5 bases and 0 bases, in that order; junction bases with no gene match: 6. The CDR3 DNA follows: TGTGCCAGCAGCCTACAGGGGATCCCTAACTATGGCTACACCTTC. Its protein product is CASSLQGIPNYGYTF. The full variable domain, rest sourced from reference TRBV11-2 and TRBJ1-2, is EAGVAQSPRYKIIEKRQSVAFWCNPISGHATLYWYQQILGQGPKLLIQFQNNGVVDDSQLPKDRFSAERLKGVDSTLKIQPAKLEDSAVYLCASSLQGIPNYGYTFGSGTRLTVV.

This chain connects TRBV27 to TRBJ1-4; D gene ambiguous. Germline CDR1 MNHEY, CDR2 SMNVEV (reference sequence). This CDR3 region has 12 residues. The V gene lost 7 bases and the J gene lost 12 bases, with 15 bases spanning the gap. The CDR3 protein is CASKGLGLELFF. Here the CDR3 DNA reads TGTGCCAGCAAAGGCTTGGGCCTGGAACTGTTTTTT.

This chain joins TRBV28 and TRBJ1-4; no reliable D call. The V and J ends lost 4 bases and 8 bases respectively, with 17 bases between them. CDR1 and CDR2 from the germline V gene are MDHEN and SYDVKM. The CDR3 contains 15 residues. This chain's CDR3 is CASSSSGGVGEKLFF. The CDR3 region has the DNA TGTGCCAGCAGTTCGAGCGGTGGGGTTGGCGAAAAACTGTTTTTT.

This clone was observed a single time. The chain employs TRBV4-3 and TRBJ1-2, with D perhaps matching TRBD1 (5 bases). The V gene's germline CDR1 is LGHNA and CDR2 YSLEER. The CDR3 is 15 amino acids. The V end was cut by 5 bases, the J end by 5 bases, with 18 bases between. The CDR3 is CASSFGDSGRYGYTF. The DNA for the CDR3 is TGCGCCAGCAGCTTTGGGGACTCAGGGCGGTATGGCTACACCTTC.

This clone showed up just once. V gene TRBV27 combines with J gene TRBJ2-3; 8 nucleotides align to TRBD1. Germline-derived CDR1 and CDR2 are MNHEY and SMNVEV (reference sequence). V lost 2 bases, J lost 2 bases, and 6 bases stayed unmatched. The CDR3 totals 16 residues. Written as DNA, the CDR3 is TGTGCCAGCAGTTTAAGGACAGGGTATATCACAGATACGCAGTATTTT. Amino acids: CASSLRTGYITDTQYF.

The chain employs TRBV7-2 and TRBJ1-3; a weak D match, TRBD1 (5 bases). V was clipped by 5 bases and J by 0 bases, with 8 bases between them. CDR3 length: 14 residues. CDR1 SGHTA and CDR2 FQGNSA come from the germline V gene. CDR3 DNA sequence: TGTGCCAGCAGCCGCGACAGCTCTGGAAACACCATATATTTT. Its protein is CASSRDSSGNTIYF.

The V call is TRBV5-1, the J call TRBJ2-3, with 7 nucleotides matching TRBD1. The CDR3 covers 15 residues. V was clipped by 4 bases and J by 0 bases; unmatched bases: 5. Per the germline V gene, CDR1 is SGHRS and CDR2 is YFSETQ. In DNA, the CDR3 is TGCGCCAGCAGCGAGGGACAGATGAGCACAGATACGCAGTATTTT. Translating gives CASSEGQMSTDTQYF.

There are a few counts of this clone. This chain links TRBV6-6 with TRBJ2-5; D call uncertain. V lost 6 bases and J lost 2, with 4 bases in between. Looked up from germline, CDR1 is MNHNY and CDR2 is SVGAGI (reference sequence). This CDR3 contains 11 residues. The CDR3 DNA is TGTGCCAGCAGCCCACAAGAGACCCAGTACTTC. Its protein is CASSPQETQYF.

The gene calls are TRBV28 and TRBJ1-1; no clear D. This CDR3 comprises 15 residues. Trimming left V 3 bases short and J 3 bases short, with 14 bases between. Germline V CDR1 and CDR2: MDHEN, SYDVKM. In nucleotides, the CDR3 is TGTGCCAGCAGTTTTGTAGATACCGTATACACTGAAGCTTTCTTT. Amino acids: CASSFVDTVYTEAFF.

This clone was detected many times. This chain joins TRBV19 and TRBJ2-1; 9 bases fit TRBD1. Germline V gene lookup returns CDR1 LNHDA and CDR2 SQIVND (reference sequence). The CDR3 loop spans 15 amino acids. J lost 3 bases, V lost 5 bases, and 5 bases had no gene match. The DNA for the CDR3 is TGTGCCAGTAGTGGGGGACAGGGACTCTACAATGAGCAGTTCTTC. Its translation: CASSGGQGLYNEQFF.

This clone occurred a few times. The rearrangement links TRBV18 to TRBJ1-2; D unresolved. The CDR3 extends over 13 amino acids. Germline CDR1 reads KGHSH; CDR2 reads LQKENI. V lost 1 base, J lost 3 bases, and 6 bases lay in between. The CDR3 coding sequence is TGTGCCAGCTCACCACAGTCCTACTATGGCTACACCTTC. Its protein is CASSPQSYYGYTF. Full variable domain (missing parts from reference TRBV18 and TRBJ1-2): NAGVMQNPRHLVRRRGQEARLRCSPMKGHSHVYWYRQLPEEGLKFMVYLQKENIIDESGMPKERFSAEFPKEGPSILRIQQVVRGDSAAYFCASSPQSYYGYTFGSGTRLTVV.

The J gene is TRBJ1-4, the V gene TRBV7-2; no definite D call. Trimming took off 1 base at V and 8 bases at J, with 14 bases between the two ends. CDR1 is SGHTA, CDR2 FQGNSA, per germline. This CDR3 is built from 15 residues. CDR3 amino acids: CASSLGGGMGEKLFF. The CDR3 nucleotides are TGTGCCAGCAGCTTAGGAGGAGGGATGGGCGAAAAACTGTTTTTT.

The CDR3 here is CASSLAGGPQETQYF. CDR3 coding DNA: TGCGCCAGCAGTCTAGCGGGAGGGCCCCAAGAGACCCAGTACTTC. V gene TRBV5-1 combines with J gene TRBJ2-5, with TRBD2 matching 12 bases. Germline CDR1 is SGHRS and CDR2 is YFSETQ. The V and J ends lost 5 bases and 1 base, in that order; junction bases with no gene match: 3. The CDR3 extends over 15 amino acids. Full variable domain (missing parts from reference TRBV5-1 and TRBJ2-5): KAGVTQTPRYLIKTRGQQVTLSCSPISGHRSVSWYQQTPGQGLQFLFEYFSETQRNKGNFPGRFSGRQFSNSRSEMNVSTLELGDSALYLCASSLAGGPQETQYFGPGTRLLVL.

DNA of the CDR3: TGTGCCAGCTCACAGGGTATCCAGAGTGAAAAACTGTTTTTT. It encodes CASSQGIQSEKLFF. This chain joins TRBV18 and TRBJ1-4; no reliable D call. The CDR3 loop spans 14 amino acids. Per germline, CDR1 KGHSH and CDR2 LQKENI. V lost 4 bases and J 7 bases, leaving 13 bases between the germline ends.

The V and J genes are TRBV7-8 and TRBJ1-5; TRBD1 matches at 7 bases. CDR3 size: 17 residues. Germline CDR1 is SGHVS and CDR2 is FQNEAQ. Trimming at V came to 5 bases and at J to 1 base, leaving 11 bases not matched to a gene. The chain's CDR3 is CASSPGAGGRSNQPQHF. In DNA form, the CDR3 reads TGTGCCAGCAGCCCTGGAGCAGGGGGGAGGAGCAATCAGCCCCAGCATTTT.

The genes are TRBV28 and TRBJ2-1, with TRBD1 matching over 7 bases. Germline values: CDR1 MDHEN, CDR2 SYDVKM. V shed 6 bases and J 8 bases; nucleotides not matched to a gene: 7. The CDR3 is 13 residues long. CDR3 loop: CASRKDRVDEQFF. The CDR3 nucleotides read TGTGCCAGCAGAAAAGACAGGGTAGATGAGCAGTTCTTC.

On this clone itself: Compared with germline, one end of the junction differs, possibly owing to a read error. This chain uses TRBV10-3 with TRBJ1-3; D remains unclear. Germline loops: CDR1 ENHRY, CDR2 SYGVKD. The CDR3 contains 13 residues. The CDR3 loop is CASSESQVETIYF. The CDR3 nucleotides are TGTGCCAGCAGTGAGTCTCAGGTAGAAACCATATATTTT.

This sequence joins TRBV2 and TRBJ2-1; D gene unclear. The CDR3 consists of 11 residues. V dropped 7 bases and J dropped 3 bases, with 4 bases sitting between them. CDR1 is SNHLY, CDR2 FYNNEI, per germline. DNA of the CDR3: TGTGCCAGCACCAGCTACAATGAGCAGTTCTTC. It translates to CASTSYNEQFF.

The J gene is TRBJ2-1, the V gene TRBV7-8; no reliable D call. The CDR3 extends over 12 amino acids. The germline V gene encodes CDR1 SGHVS and CDR2 FQNEAQ. V was pared by 5 bases and J by 14 bases, with 16 bases between. The CDR3 nucleotides are TGTGCCAGCAGCCCCTCCAACTCCCGGGAGTTCTTC. This encodes CASSPSNSREFF.

For the CDR3, the DNA is TGTGCCAGCAGTCCCGGGAGCGGCAATGAGCAGTTCTTC. Its translation: CASSPGSGNEQFF. This rearrangement joins TRBV6-5 to TRBJ2-1; D perhaps matches TRBD2 (6 bases). The CDR3 sequence is 13 residues long. V dropped 5 bases and J dropped 6 bases, with 11 bases sitting between them. CDR1 and CDR2 from the germline V gene are MNHEY and SVGAGI.

This clone was detected only a few times. The rearrangement uses TRBV3-1 (or the pseudogene TRBV3-2) and TRBJ2-3; TRBD2 is a possible D gene (5 bases). The CDR3 has 15 amino acids. Germline V gene data show CDR1 as LGHDT and CDR2 as YNNKEL (reference sequence). Trimming shortened V by 1 base and J by 0 bases, and 8 bases separated the two germline ends. Written as DNA, the CDR3 is TGTGCCAGCAGCCAAGGGACTCCTAGCACAGATACGCAGTATTTT. The encoded protein is CASSQGTPSTDTQYF.

This chain joins TRBV7-3 and TRBJ2-6; D not resolved. The V and J ends lost 5 bases and 2 bases respectively, with 13 bases between them. The CDR3 covers 16 residues. The germline V gene encodes CDR1 SGHTA and CDR2 FQGTGA. The CDR3 protein is CASSPEVRPGANVLTF. CDR3 nucleotides: TGTGCCAGCAGCCCGGAAGTGCGGCCTGGGGCCAACGTCCTGACTTTC.